The sample holds one count of the clone carrying this T cell receptor (beta chain). Its antigen is still unknown. The data originate from a study of OX40 agonist ivuxolimab in advanced cancers. Study results and limitations: Doses of 0.1 to 3.0 mg/kg were accompanied by clonal expansion of CD4+ and CD8+ blood T cells by week 6.

Produced via immunoSEQ multiplex PCR; TCRdb's table is partial and in-frame only. Of tens of thousands of clones listed, approximately 92% are singletons. The CDR3 contains 15 residues. V trimming: 2 bases; J trimming: 4 bases; junction bases outside the gene matches: 8. The material was CD4+ or CD8+ T cells sorted from blood, obtained in a trial of the OX40 agonist ivuxolimab. This sequence joins TRBV5-3 and TRBJ1-1, with 7 bases identical to TRBD1. TRBV5-3 is an ORF; its function is uncertain. This receptor was taken from an adult with an advanced solid tumor such as melanoma, head and neck, liver or kidney cancer. The CDR3 coding sequence is TGTGCCAGAAGCTTTCAGACAGGGAGCGGCACTGAAGCTTTCTTT. Its translation: CARSFQTGSGTEAFF.